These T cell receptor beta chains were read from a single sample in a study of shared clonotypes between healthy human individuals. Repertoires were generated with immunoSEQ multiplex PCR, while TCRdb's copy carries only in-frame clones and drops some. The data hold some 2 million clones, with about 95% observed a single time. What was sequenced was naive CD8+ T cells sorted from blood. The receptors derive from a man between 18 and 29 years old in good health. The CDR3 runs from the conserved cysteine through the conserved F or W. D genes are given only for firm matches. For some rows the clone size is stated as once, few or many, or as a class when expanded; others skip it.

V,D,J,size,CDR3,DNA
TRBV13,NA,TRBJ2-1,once,CASSWTDSYNEQFF,TGTGCCAGCAGCTGGACGGACTCCTACAATGAGCAGTTCTTC
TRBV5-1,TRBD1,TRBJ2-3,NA,CASSDGQGGPDTQYF,TGCGCCAGCAGCGATGGACAGGGCGGGCCAGATACGCAGTATTTT
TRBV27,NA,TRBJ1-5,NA,CASSLGVYSNQPQHF,TGTGCCAGCAGCTTAGGGGTTTATAGCAATCAGCCCCAGCATTTT
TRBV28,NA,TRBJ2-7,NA,CASSVRGSYEQYF,TGTGCCAGCAGCGTCCGAGGCTCCTACGAGCAGTACTTC
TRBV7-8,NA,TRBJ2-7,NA,CASSLVDSYEQYF,TGTGCCAGCAGCTTAGTGGACAGCTACGAGCAGTACTTC
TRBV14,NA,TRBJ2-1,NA,CASSVSPGLGYNEQFF,TGTGCCAGCAGCGTATCACCGGGACTCGGGTACAATGAGCAGTTCTTC
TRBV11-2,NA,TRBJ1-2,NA,CASSLGTVYGYTF,TGTGCCAGCAGCTTAGGGACCGTCTATGGCTACACCTTC
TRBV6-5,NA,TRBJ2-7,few,CASSYSEGYEQYF,TGTGCCAGCAGTTACTCGGAGGGTTACGAGCAGTACTTC
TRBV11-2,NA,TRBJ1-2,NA,CASSLGSANTYGYTF,TGTGCCAGCAGCTTAGGGTCAGCAAATACCTATGGCTACACCTTC
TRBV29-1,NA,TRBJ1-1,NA,CSVTVNTEAFF,TGCAGCGTGACAGTAAACACTGAAGCTTTCTTT
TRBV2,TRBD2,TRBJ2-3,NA,CASTRLAGGPTDTQYF,TGTGCCAGCACGCGACTAGCGGGGGGGCCTACAGATACGCAGTATTTT
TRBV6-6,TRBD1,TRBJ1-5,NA,CASRPDRDGFQPQHF,TGTGCCAGCAGACCCGACAGGGACGGGTTTCAGCCCCAGCATTTT
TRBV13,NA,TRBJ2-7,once,CASSLRGQAYEQYF,TGTGCCAGCAGCTTAAGAGGACAAGCCTACGAGCAGTACTTC
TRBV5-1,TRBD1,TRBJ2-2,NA,CAISSTGPTGELFF,TGCGCCATCTCATCGACAGGGCCCACCGGGGAGCTGTTTTTT
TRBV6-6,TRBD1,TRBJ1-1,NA,CASSAGGEDTEAFF,TGTGCCAGCAGTGCAGGGGGGGAGGACACTGAAGCTTTCTTT
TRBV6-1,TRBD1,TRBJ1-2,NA,CASSQTGVSGGYTF,TGTGCCAGCAGTCAGACAGGGGTGTCGGGTGGCTACACCTTC
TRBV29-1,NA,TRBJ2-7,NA,CSVEGGPEEAYEQYF,TGCAGCGTTGAGGGTGGACCGGAGGAAGCTTACGAGCAGTACTTC
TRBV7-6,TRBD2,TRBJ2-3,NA,CASSSGTSGGLTDTQYF,TGTGCCAGCAGCTCAGGGACTAGCGGGGGGCTCACAGATACGCAGTATTTT
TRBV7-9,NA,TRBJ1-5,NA,CASSFGTEWPQHF,TGTGCCAGCAGCTTCGGGACGGAGTGGCCCCAGCATTTT
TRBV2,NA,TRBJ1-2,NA,CASSEPLTPGNYGYTF,TGTGCCAGCAGTGAACCCCTGACGCCTGGTAACTATGGCTACACCTTC
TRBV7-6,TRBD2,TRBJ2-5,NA,CASSLALAGGVGPQETQYF,TGTGCCAGCAGCTTAGCTTTAGCGGGAGGCGTGGGACCCCAAGAGACCCAGTACTTC
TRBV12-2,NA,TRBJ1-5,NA,CASRAPTGGNNQPQHF,TGTGCAAGTCGCGCCCCGACAGGGGGCAACAATCAGCCCCAGCATTTT
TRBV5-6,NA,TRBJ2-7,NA,CASSLGGSPEWYF,TGTGCCAGCAGCTTGGGGGGCAGTCCCGAGTGGTACTTC
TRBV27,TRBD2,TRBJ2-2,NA,CASSPRTSGRPGELFF,TGTGCCAGCAGCCCTAGGACTAGCGGGAGACCCGGGGAGCTGTTTTTT
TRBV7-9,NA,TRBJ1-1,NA,CASSAGDTEAFF,TGTGCCAGCTCGGCTGGGGACACTGAAGCTTTCTTT
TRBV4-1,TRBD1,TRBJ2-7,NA,CASSQDLGQGSDEQYF,TGCGCCAGCAGCCAAGATCTGGGACAGGGGTCGGACGAGCAGTACTTC
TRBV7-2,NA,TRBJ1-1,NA,CASSFSLGGLNTEAFF,TGTGCCAGCAGTTTTTCCCTGGGGGGGTTGAACACTGAAGCTTTCTTT
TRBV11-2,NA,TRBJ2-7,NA,CASSLAGATYEQYF,TGTGCCAGCAGCTTAGCGGGAGCCACCTACGAGCAGTACTTC
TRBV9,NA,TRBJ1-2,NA,CASSVSSNYGYTF,TGTGCCAGCAGCGTCAGTTCAAACTATGGCTACACCTTC
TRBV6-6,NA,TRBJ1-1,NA,CASSYSESEAFF,TGTGCCAGCAGTTACTCGGAGTCTGAAGCTTTCTTT
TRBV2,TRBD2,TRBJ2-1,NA,CASSAGLAGSWQFF,TGTGCCAGCAGTGCTGGACTAGCGGGGAGCTGGCAGTTCTTC
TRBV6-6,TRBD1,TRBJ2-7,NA,CASSADRGISYEQYF,TGTGCCAGCAGCGCCGACAGGGGGATCTCCTACGAGCAGTACTTC
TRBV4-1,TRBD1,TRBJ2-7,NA,CASRFISTGDAYEQYF,TGCGCCAGCAGGTTCATATCGACAGGGGATGCCTACGAGCAGTACTTC
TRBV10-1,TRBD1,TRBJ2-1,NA,CASSPRQGASNEQFF,TGCGCCAGCAGTCCAAGACAGGGGGCATCGAATGAGCAGTTCTTC
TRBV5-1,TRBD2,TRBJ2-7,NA,CASSSSSGGSYEQYF,TGCGCCAGCAGCTCCTCTAGCGGGGGCTCCTACGAGCAGTACTTC
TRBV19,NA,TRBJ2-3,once,CASRDELGTDTQYF,TGTGCCAGCCGGGACGAACTTGGGACAGATACGCAGTATTTT
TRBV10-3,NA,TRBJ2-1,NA,CAISGTEIRLNEQFF,TGTGCCATCAGCGGGACGGAGATAAGACTAAATGAGCAGTTCTTC